Listed below are T cell receptor beta chains from one sample, sequenced in a study of blood T cells in healthy people across ages. One entry per CDR3 protein results from TCRdb running MiXCR on the 5' RACE reads. The table includes about 280,000 distinct CDR3 sequences, 25% to 30% detected once. Specimen: blood. These TCRs come from a woman aged 65 to 85 in good health. Both conserved end residues are part of each CDR3. A D gene is named only where the DNA matches it firmly. Expanded clones are given a class, and other clones once, few, many or no size at all.

size,J,D,V,DNA,CDR3
few,TRBJ1-2,-,TRBV4-2,TGTGCCAGCAGCCAGGCCGCGGACAAGAACTATGGCTACACCTTC,CASSQAADKNYGYTF
-,TRBJ1-5,-,TRBV27,TGTGCCAGCAGTTTACCCGGGTTCAATCAGCCCCAGCATTTT,CASSLPGFNQPQHF
-,TRBJ2-1,-,TRBV5-1,TGCGCCAGCAGCCCCAGTGCACAGGGAATTGATGAGCAGTTCTTC,CASSPSAQGIDEQFF
-,TRBJ2-1,-,TRBV19,TGTGCCAGTACCCAGTCGCTGTACAATGAGCAGTTCTTC,CASTQSLYNEQFF
-,TRBJ2-5,-,TRBV15,TGTGCCACCAGCAGAGATCTTAAGGATTTCGCGTTCTTC,CATSRDLKDFAFF
-,TRBJ2-2,TRBD2,TRBV7-8,TGTGCCAGCAGCTTAGAAGTAGCGGGGATTAACACCGGGGAGCTGTTTTTT,CASSLEVAGINTGELFF
few,TRBJ2-1,TRBD1,TRBV3-1,TGTGCCAGCAGCCAACGAGGGACAGGGGTCAATGAGCAGTTCTTC,CASSQRGTGVNEQFF
-,TRBJ2-3,TRBD2,TRBV11-2,TGTGCCAGCAGCCCGCTAGCGGGAGTAGATACGCAGTATTTT,CASSPLAGVDTQYF
-,TRBJ1-2,-,TRBV29-1,TGCAGCGCTGGGGGCCACGGCTATGGCTACACCTTC,CSAGGHGYGYTF
-,TRBJ1-2,TRBD1,TRBV9,TGTGCCAGCAGCGTATCCGGGACAGGGAGTTCTGGGGTTTATGGCTACACCTTC,CASSVSGTGSSGVYGYTF
few,TRBJ2-6,-,TRBV4-1,TGCGCCAGCAGCCAGTATTACTCCTCTGGGGCCAACGTCCTGACTTTC,CASSQYYSSGANVLTF
-,TRBJ1-1,-,TRBV11-2,TGTGCCAGCAGCAAAGGGGGGGGAGCTTTCTTT,CASSKGGGAFF
-,TRBJ1-4,TRBD1,TRBV7-2,TGTGCCAGCAGCTCAGGGACAGGGGGACGGGAACTGGTTTTT,CASSSGTGGRELVF
-,TRBJ2-7,-,TRBV28,TGTGCCAGCAGGCGGGTTCCCTACGAGCAGTACTTC,CASRRVPYEQYF
-,TRBJ2-1,-,TRBV6-5,TGTGCCAGCAGTTACTCGCCGGGACCAGCGAGTACAAAGCAGTTCTTC,CASSYSPGPASTKQFF
few,TRBJ1-6,-,TRBV20-1,TGCAGTGCTAGAGAAGTGGACTCACCCCTCCACTTT,CSAREVDSPLHF
few,TRBJ2-5,-,TRBV21-1,TGTGCCAGCAGCAAAGTAAACCAGGGACAGATGCAAGAGACCCAGTACTTC,CASSKVNQGQMQETQYF
few,TRBJ2-2,TRBD2,TRBV5-6,TGTGCCAGCAGCCGAGCGGGGACTAACACCGGGGAGCTGTTTTTT,CASSRAGTNTGELFF
-,TRBJ1-1,-,TRBV5-1,TGCGCCAGCAGCTTGGCACCCTCGCAAGCTTTCTTT,CASSLAPSQAFF
-,TRBJ2-5,-,TRBV7-3,TGTGCCAGCAGCTTAACGATCCAAGAGACCCAGTGCTTC,CASSLTIQETQCF
few,TRBJ2-1,-,TRBV27,TGTGCCAGCAGTTCGACAGGCAGAATGGGTGTGGAGCAGTTCTTC,CASSSTGRMGVEQFF
many,TRBJ2-5,-,TRBV29-1,TGCAGCGTTGAAGATCTTGCGACCCAGTACTTC,CSVEDLATQYF
-,TRBJ2-1,-,TRBV5-1,TGCGCCAGCAGCTCCTCTTTGGGGGTAGGAGGTTGGAATGAGCAGTTCTTC,CASSSSLGVGGWNEQFF
-,TRBJ1-5,-,TRBV18,TGTGCCAGCTCACCCACTAACGGTCAGCCCCAGCATTTT,CASSPTNGQPQHF
few,TRBJ2-1,-,TRBV20-1,TGCAGTGCATCAACGAACGCCGGGGAGCAGTTCTTC,CSASTNAGEQFF
-,TRBJ2-1,TRBD2,TRBV29-1,TGCAGCGTCCCACCGGGACTAGCTTACAATGAGCAGTTCTTC,CSVPPGLAYNEQFF
once,TRBJ2-1,TRBD2,TRBV20-1,TGCAGTGCTACAAGCGGGAGCAATGAGCAGTTCTTC,CSATSGSNEQFF
-,TRBJ1-1,TRBD1,TRBV28,TGTGCCAGCAGTCCAACAGGGACAGCTGAAGCTTTCTTT,CASSPTGTAEAFF
few,TRBJ2-7,TRBD1,TRBV7-2,TGTGCCAGCAGCTTCTCCGGGACAGGGGCCAACGAGCAGTACTTC,CASSFSGTGANEQYF
few,TRBJ2-5,-,TRBV7-2,TGTGCCAGCAGCTTTGGGGGGACCCAGTACTTC,CASSFGGTQYF
few,TRBJ2-3,-,TRBV28,TGTGCCGGCAGTTCCCAAACTTTGACGCAGTATTTT,CAGSSQTLTQYF
-,TRBJ1-3,-,TRBV12-3/TRBV12-4,TGTGCCAGCAGTTTGGGCGATGGAAACACCATATATTTT,CASSLGDGNTIYF
-,TRBJ2-3,TRBD2,TRBV20-1,TGCAGTGCTCCCGGGACTAGCGGGAGTGATACGCAGTATTTT,CSAPGTSGSDTQYF
-,TRBJ1-1,-,TRBV7-3,TGTGCCAGCAGCTTAAGCCAGGGGAGGAACACTGAAGCTTTCTTT,CASSLSQGRNTEAFF
few,TRBJ2-1,TRBD2,TRBV7-3,TGTGCCAGCAGCTTAGGTAGCGGGAGGTACAATGAGCAGTTCTTC,CASSLGSGRYNEQFF